These 32 T cell receptor beta chains were sequenced from one sample in a study of blood T cell repertoires in COVID-19. Sequenced by immunoSEQ multiplex PCR; TCRdb stores in-frame clones only, minus some. Found here are about 45,000 clones, roughly nine tenths of them singletons; the top ten hold about 9%. Sequencing was done on a sample of peripheral blood. The source of these receptors is a human donor in a cohort sampled during active COVID-19.

The chain recombines TRBV6-1 with TRBJ2-3, with 7 bases fitting TRBD1. The CDR3 length is 14 residues. The V and J ends lost 7 bases and 2 bases, in that order; junction bases with no gene match: 6. Germline V gene data show CDR1 as MNHNS and CDR2 as SASEGT. CDR3 residues: CASTPGQDTDTQYF. For the CDR3, the DNA is TGTGCCAGCACCCCCGGACAGGACACAGATACGCAGTATTTT.

This CDR3 reads CASGGGLYNSPLHF. CDR3 coding DNA: TGTGCCAGCGGGGGGGGCTTGTATAATTCACCCCTCCACTTT. The chain combines TRBV27 with TRBJ1-6; perhaps TRBD1 as D (6 bases). In germline, CDR1 is MNHEY, CDR2 SMNVEV (reference sequence). V was pared by 8 bases and J by 4 bases, with 12 bases between. This CDR3 comprises 14 residues.

In this sample, this clone turned up once. This chain uses TRBV19 with TRBJ2-6; D is unclear. Trimming removed 3 bases from V and 4 bases from J, with 10 bases in between. Germline CDR1 reads LNHDA; CDR2 reads SQIVND (reference sequence). The CDR3 runs to 15 residues. The CDR3, as DNA: TGTGCCAGTAGTATGAGAGGCTCCGGGGCCAACGTCCTGACTTTC. Translated, it gives CASSMRGSGANVLTF. Looking up the rest from reference TRBV19 and TRBJ2-6 gives the full variable domain: DGGITQSPKYLFRKEGQNVTLSCEQNLNHDAMYWYRQDPGQGLRLIYYSQIVNDFQKGDIAEGYSVSREKKESFPLTVTSAQKNPTAFYLCASSMRGSGANVLTFGAGSRLTVL.

This clone came up a few times. V gene TRBV6-4 combines with J gene TRBJ2-1; TRBD1 aligns across 8 bases. Germline trimming cut 5 bases from V and 7 bases from J; bases unmatched to any gene: 7. Germline CDR1 reads MRHNA; CDR2 reads SNTAGT. The CDR3 has 14 amino acids. The CDR3 region has the DNA TGTGCCAGCAGTCCCGACAGGGGAAGGAATGAGCAGTTCTTC. Translation: CASSPDRGRNEQFF.

The genes are TRBV3-1 (or the pseudogene TRBV3-2) and TRBJ2-3, with 10 positions matching TRBD2. CDR3 length equals 15 residues. The germline V gene encodes CDR1 LGHDT and CDR2 YNNKEL (reference sequence). J was trimmed by 3 bases and V by 5 bases; bases with no gene match: 5. As DNA, the CDR3 is TGTGCCAGCAGCGCGAGCGGGGGGGCAACAGATACGCAGTATTTT. Amino acids: CASSASGGATDTQYF.

The DNA for the CDR3 is TGCGCCAGCAGCTCCCCGGAGGAGTTCGGGTCCTACGAGCAGTACTTC. This sequence encodes CASSSPEEFGSYEQYF. V and J are TRBV5-1 and TRBJ2-7; D may be TRBD2 (5 bases). V was trimmed by 3 bases and J by 1 base, leaving 17 bases between them. Germline CDR1 SGHRS, CDR2 YFSETQ. The CDR3 extends over 16 amino acids. Filled out from reference TRBV5-1 and TRBJ2-7, the complete variable domain reads KAGVTQTPRYLIKTRGQQVTLSCSPISGHRSVSWYQQTPGQGLQFLFEYFSETQRNKGNFPGRFSGRQFSNSRSEMNVSTLELGDSALYLCASSSPEEFGSYEQYFGPGTRLTVT.

The V gene is TRBV7-6, the J gene TRBJ2-5, with TRBD2 matching over 7 bases. Germline CDR1 reads SGHVS; CDR2 reads FNYEAQ. V gave up 2 bases and J gave up 5 bases; unmatched junction bases: 8. CDR3 length: 15 residues. The CDR3 DNA reads TGTGCCAGCAGCTTATGGGGGGGGTCGGTTGAGACCCAGTACTTC. Residues: CASSLWGGSVETQYF.

The chain is built from TRBV29-1 and TRBJ2-7; D gene unclear. Trimming pared 3 bases from V and 6 bases from J, leaving 9 bases between. Germline-derived CDR1 and CDR2 are SQVTM and ANQGSEA. The CDR3 totals 11 residues. The CDR3, as DNA: TGCAGCGTTGAGGGCGAGACCGAGCAGTACTTC. Its translation is CSVEGETEQYF.

The CDR3 protein is CASSWGGGTQETQYF. As DNA, the CDR3 is TGTGCCAGCAGCTGGGGCGGGGGGACCCAAGAGACCCAGTACTTC. The gene calls are TRBV11-2 and TRBJ2-5; 8 nucleotides line up with TRBD2. V lost 4 bases and J lost 1; bases outside the gene matches: 5. The germline gives CDR1 SGHAT, CDR2 FQNNGV. The CDR3 is 15 amino acids.

The chain carries TRBV7-3 and TRBJ1-6; D perhaps matches TRBD1 (6 bases). Trimming took off 5 bases at V and 6 bases at J, with 11 bases between the two ends. This CDR3 is 14 amino acids long. CDR1 SGHTA and CDR2 FQGTGA come from the germline V gene. The CDR3 spells CASSPGGPNSPLHF. The CDR3 DNA sequence: TGTGCCAGCAGCCCGGGGGGGCCTAATTCACCCCTCCACTTT.

J is TRBJ1-2 and V is TRBV30; no clear D gene. From germline, CDR1 is GTSNPN and CDR2 SVGIG (reference sequence). The CDR3 loop spans 16 amino acids. The ends were cut back, 3 bases at V and 0 bases at J, with 17 bases in the middle. The CDR3 region is CAWRAAGMNPNYGYTF. CDR3 DNA sequence: TGTGCCTGGAGGGCGGCTGGTATGAATCCTAACTATGGCTACACCTTC.

The rearrangement uses TRBV27 and TRBJ2-3, with TRBD1 identical over 8 bases. Germline V gives CDR1 MNHEY, CDR2 SMNVEV (reference sequence). The CDR3 spans 15 residues. The V gene end was trimmed by 6 bases and the J gene end by 2 bases; junction bases not matched to a gene: 7. CDR3 bases: TGTGCCAGCAGGGGAAGGACAGGGTACACAGATACGCAGTATTTT. Amino acids: CASRGRTGYTDTQYF.

The V and J genes are TRBV4-2 and TRBJ2-6; 7 nucleotides agree with TRBD1. The V gene's germline CDR1 is LGHNA and CDR2 YNFKEQ. CDR3 length equals 19 residues. Unmatched junction bases numbered 12, after V lost 4 bases and J lost 0 bases. Here the CDR3 reads CASSPGWDSDYSGANVLTF. The CDR3 DNA is TGTGCCAGCAGCCCGGGTTGGGACAGTGATTACTCTGGGGCCAACGTCCTGACTTTC.

This clone was detected only a few times. The genes are TRBV9 and TRBJ2-2, with 7 bases matching TRBD1. Germline trimming cut 4 bases from V and 2 bases from J; bases unmatched to any gene: 11. Germline V gives CDR1 SGDLS, CDR2 YYNGEE. The CDR3 runs 17 residues. The CDR3 bases are TGTGCCAGCAGCTCCCACAGGGGACCCATTAACACCGGGGAGCTGTTTTTT. As protein: CASSSHRGPINTGELFF.

The chain employs TRBV19 and TRBJ2-5; 9 bases agree with TRBD2. The CDR3 spans 14 residues. CDR1 and CDR2 (germline): LNHDA, SQIVND (reference sequence). V trimming: 5 bases; J trimming: 5 bases; junction bases outside the gene matches: 6. The CDR3 spells CASSPRGGRETQYF. DNA of the CDR3: TGTGCCAGTAGTCCGCGGGGGGGCCGGGAGACCCAGTACTTC.

J is TRBJ1-2 and V is TRBV27, with 10 bases lining up with TRBD1. The trim removed 8 bases at V and 8 bases at J, leaving 8 bases unmatched. The CDR3 has 13 residues. The germline V gene encodes CDR1 MNHEY and CDR2 SMNVEV (reference sequence). The CDR3 coding sequence is TGTGCCAGCTTGGGGACAGGGGTAGGCGGCTACACCTTC. It yields the protein CASLGTGVGGYTF.

The chain joins TRBV7-3 to TRBJ2-5; TRBD2 matches at 9 bases. The CDR3 sequence is 14 residues long. CDR1 is SGHTA, CDR2 FQGTGA, per germline. J was trimmed by 7 bases and V by 4 bases; bases with no gene match: 7. CDR3 loop: CASSSSGATGTQYF. The CDR3 region has the DNA TGTGCCAGCAGCTCTAGCGGGGCTACGGGGACCCAGTACTTC.

This chain uses TRBV5-1 with TRBJ2-7; TRBD1 matches at 11 bases. Losses at the gene ends were 4 bases for V and 2 bases for J; bases not matched to a gene: 5. Germline V CDR1 and CDR2: SGHRS, YFSETQ. The CDR3 runs 15 residues. The CDR3 loop is CASSKDRGPTYEQYF. The CDR3 nucleotides are TGCGCCAGCAGCAAGGACAGGGGGCCCACCTACGAGCAGTACTTC.

The chain is built from TRBV19 and TRBJ2-1, with 10 bases identical to TRBD1. Trimming took 5 bases from V and 8 from J; bases not matched to a gene: 3. Germline lookup yields CDR1 LNHDA and CDR2 SQIVND (reference sequence). The CDR3 sequence is 13 residues long. CDR3 region: CASSRDRGDEQFF. DNA for the CDR3: TGTGCCAGTAGTCGGGACAGGGGAGATGAGCAGTTCTTC.

The chain links TRBV5-6 to TRBJ2-7, with TRBD1 matching 8 bases. The CDR3 is 15 residues long. Germline CDR1 SGHDT, CDR2 YYEEEE. V was clipped by 4 bases and J by 1 base; unmatched bases: 7. The CDR3, as DNA: TGTGCCAGCAGCCCAGGGGGCTCCTTATCCTACGAGCAGTACTTC. Residues: CASSPGGSLSYEQYF.

The rearrangement joins TRBV28 to TRBJ1-1, with TRBD1 as a possible D gene (5 bases). The CDR3 is made up of 15 amino acids. The germline V gene has CDR1 MDHEN and CDR2 SYDVKM. Trimming removed 8 bases at V and 3 bases at J, with 19 bases between. The DNA of the CDR3 is TGTGCCAGCCCCCCGGGGAAGGGGAGGGACACTGAAGCTTTCTTT. Residues: CASPPGKGRDTEAFF.

The J gene is TRBJ2-7, the V gene TRBV6-2 or TRBV6-3; a possible D gene is TRBD2 (5 bases). This CDR3 has 12 amino acids. CDR1 MNHEY and CDR2 SVGEGT come from the germline V gene. With 5 bases removed from V and 3 bases from J, the gap between germline ends came to 8 bases. The CDR3 nucleotides are TGTGCCAGCAGTGGCGGAGGCTACGAGCAGTACTTC. Translation gives CASSGGGYEQYF.

The rearrangement uses TRBV6-5 and TRBJ2-3; 7 bases align to TRBD2. Germline CDR1 MNHEY, CDR2 SVGAGI. The CDR3 contains 15 residues. J lost 11 bases, V lost 2 bases, and 13 bases had no gene match. CDR3 region: CASSYGLAAGGRQYF. The CDR3 nucleotides are TGTGCCAGCAGTTACGGCCTAGCGGCCGGAGGAAGGCAGTATTTT.

This chain connects TRBV19 to TRBJ1-5; D gene uncertain. Between the trimmed V and J ends, which lost 1 base and 6 bases, there was a span of 10 bases. Germline assignment: CDR1 LNHDA and CDR2 SQIVND (reference sequence). The CDR3 runs 14 residues. DNA for the CDR3: TGTGCCAGTAGTATAGGTCGAGCTGGTCAGCCCCAGCATTTT. Amino acid sequence: CASSIGRAGQPQHF.

This clone was counted only a few times. The rearrangement joins TRBV24-1 to TRBJ1-2; possible D gene TRBD1, 6 bases. Trimming took 4 bases from V and 8 from J, leaving 16 bases between them. The germline V gene encodes CDR1 KGHDR and CDR2 SFDVKD. The CDR3 covers 14 residues. The CDR3 DNA follows: TGTGCCACCAGTGACTCGACAGGACACGGCGGCTACACCTTC. Amino acid sequence: CATSDSTGHGGYTF.

This chain connects TRBV6-2 or TRBV6-3 to TRBJ2-1, with 9 bases fitting TRBD1. The CDR3 loop spans 15 amino acids. V shed 6 bases and J 5 bases; nucleotides not matched to a gene: 8. Per the germline V gene, CDR1 is MNHEY and CDR2 is SVGEGT. The CDR3 DNA reads as TGTGCCAGCAGCCGGACCGGGACAGGGAACAATGAGCAGTTCTTC. Translated, it gives CASSRTGTGNNEQFF.

This sequence joins TRBV6-6 and TRBJ1-2; D gene ambiguous. CDR3 length: 14 residues. Trimming pared 7 bases from V and 5 bases from J, leaving 17 bases between. Germline V gene data show CDR1 as MNHNY and CDR2 as SVGAGI (reference sequence). This CDR3 reads CASNKVAGKYGYTF. CDR3 coding DNA: TGTGCCAGCAACAAGGTGGCAGGAAAATATGGCTACACCTTC.

V and J are TRBV4-1 and TRBJ1-6; D might be TRBD1 (5 bases). V was clipped by 0 bases and J by 9 bases, with 12 bases between them. The CDR3 length is 15 residues. Germline values: CDR1 MGHRA, CDR2 YSYEKL. The CDR3 sequence is CASSQDLRGPSPLHF. The DNA for the CDR3 is TGCGCCAGCAGCCAAGATCTAAGGGGCCCTTCACCCCTCCACTTT.

This clone has only a few counts. V gene TRBV6-2 or TRBV6-3 combines with J gene TRBJ2-1; TRBD2 matches 9 bases. Germline V CDR1 and CDR2: MNHEY, SVGEGT. This CDR3 region has 17 residues. The junction had 7 bases not matched to a gene; V was cut back by 0 bases and J by 4 bases. The DNA of the CDR3 is TGTGCCAGCAGTTACTCCCCTCTAGCGGGGTTATACAATGAGCAGTTCTTC. Translation: CASSYSPLAGLYNEQFF.

The rearrangement joins TRBV21-1 to TRBJ1-2; no check of the table's D call, TRBD1, against the DNA was made. TRBV21-1 is deemed a pseudogene. The CDR3 contains 16 residues. CDR3 nucleotides: TGTGCCAGCAGCAAAGGGAAGGACAGGGGTGGGGATGGCTACACCTTC. Protein product: CASSKGKDRGGDGYTF.

The genes are TRBV7-9 and TRBJ2-6; 8 bases line up with TRBD1. Germline CDR1 SEHNR, CDR2 FQNEAQ (reference sequence). Losses at the gene ends were 5 bases for V and 0 bases for J; bases not matched to a gene: 3. The CDR3 consists of 16 residues. DNA of the CDR3: TGTGCCAGCAGCCCAACAGGGGGCTCTGGGGCCAACGTCCTGACTTTC. This gives the protein CASSPTGGSGANVLTF.

This chain's CDR3 is CASSTQTQETQYF. Here the CDR3 DNA reads TGTGCCAGCAGTACACAGACACAAGAGACCCAGTACTTC. The V call is TRBV6-5, the J call TRBJ2-5; D is uncertain. Trimming took 5 bases from V and 2 from J, leaving 9 bases between them. The CDR3 runs to 13 residues. Germline values: CDR1 MNHEY, CDR2 SVGAGI.